The present T cell receptor (beta chain) was sequenced within a study of identical twins. Findings and caveats of the study: Abundant beta clonotypes from cord blood bore fewer insertions; memory repertoires lacked this pattern. A partial confounding effect on zero-insertion analyses could come from invariant MAIT and iNKT cells. The models gave estimates that fell short of the out-of-frame TCR alpha sharing seen in monozygotic twins.

In TCRdb, the 5' RACE reads were re-called with MiXCR into one record per CDR3 protein. Among 1,800,000 or so distinct CDR3 sequences, around 33% were seen once, and the ten largest hold about 0.3%. Trimming removed 2 bases from V and 3 bases from J, with 8 bases in between. The germline CDR1 and CDR2 sequences are SGHTA and FQGNSA. The CDR3 extends over 13 amino acids. This clonotype has at least ten counts. Its matching antigen is unknown. The sequenced sample was cord blood. This sequence was found in a newborn girl in good health. The V call is TRBV7-2, the J call TRBJ2-7, with D hard to call. CDR3 sequence reads: CASSLPSYYEQYF. In DNA form, the CDR3 reads TGTGCCAGCAGCTTACCCTCGTACTACGAGCAGTACTTC.